The clone carrying this T cell receptor beta chain has only one observation. Its target is unknown. Scientists made TCR beta libraries using quantitative 5'-RACE with molecular barcodes. TCRdb reprocessed the 5' RACE reads via MiXCR and lists one record per CDR3 protein. Among roughly 69,000 distinct CDR3 sequences listed, less than 6% were seen once. The data stem from a study of CD8 T cells in ankylosing spondylitis. Study-wide findings and caveats: Prior work had noted some motif variants in reactive arthritis blood and synovial fluid.

The source material was blood, either unsorted or a sorted T cell fraction (not recorded which). This receptor was identified in a male donor with ankylosing spondylitis or in good health (not recorded which).

CDR3 in amino acids: CASSASATTDTQYF. The CDR3 DNA reads as TGTGCCAGCAGTGCTAGCGCTACAACAGATACGCAGTATTTT. The chain recombines TRBV2 with TRBJ2-3; possible D gene TRBD2, 6 bases. Germline V lookup: CDR1 SNHLY, CDR2 FYNNEI. CDR3 length: 14 residues. V dropped 4 bases and J dropped 3 bases, with 11 bases sitting between them.